These 17 T cell receptor beta chains were sequenced from one sample in a study of glioma-infiltrating T cells. TCR alpha and beta CDR3 regions were amplified from RNA using iRepertoire nested multiplex PCR. TCRdb fed the multiplex PCR reads into MiXCR, producing one record per CDR3 protein. This repertoire shows roughly 120,000 distinct CDR3 sequences, 20% to 30% found once; its top ten account for 35%. Material for sequencing was glioma tissue, nonneoplastic brain tissue, or PBMCs (not recorded which). These receptors were taken from a human donor with low-grade glioma or glioblastoma, undergoing nonglioma brain surgery, or in good health (not recorded which).

Concerning this clonotype: One base away lies a much larger clone, so this may be a sequencing read error. The rearrangement links TRBV10-2 to TRBJ2-1, with 11 bases that match TRBD2. CDR1 and CDR2 from the germline V gene are WSHSY and SAAADI. The CDR3 spans 15 residues. The trim removed 6 bases at V and 4 bases at J, leaving 5 bases unmatched. This chain's CDR3 is CASRNSGGEYNEQFF. The DNA of the CDR3 is TGCGCCAGCAGGAATAGCGGGGGGGAGTACAATGAGCAGTTCTTC.

This clonotype has just one count. The genes are TRBV7-2 and TRBJ1-1; D is uncertain. The germline V gene encodes CDR1 SGHTA and CDR2 FQGNSA. The CDR3 has 12 amino acids. Trimming removed 4 bases from V and 5 bases from J, with 8 bases in between. The CDR3 spells CASSCSNTEAFF. DNA for the CDR3: TGTGCCAGCAGCTGTTCGAATACTGAAGCTTTCTTT.

Many counts were recorded for this clonotype. The chain has TRBV2 and TRBJ2-3; 7 bases are shared with TRBD1. CDR3 size: 13 residues. V lost 5 bases, J lost 4 bases, and 3 bases stayed unmatched. Germline V gene data show CDR1 as SNHLY and CDR2 as FYNNEI. The CDR3 nucleotides read TGTGCCAGCAGTCGCGACAGGGCAGATACGCAGTATTTT. This encodes CASSRDRADTQYF.

The table lists this clonotype with many counts. This chain joins TRBV6-1 and TRBJ2-2; TRBD1 agrees at 8 bases. The germline gives CDR1 MNHNS, CDR2 SASEGT. V trimming: 5 bases; J trimming: 3 bases; junction bases outside the gene matches: 5. The CDR3 runs 15 residues. DNA of the CDR3: TGTGCCAGCAGTTCTAGACAGGGGCACACCGGGGAGCTGTTTTTT. Translation: CASSSRQGHTGELFF.

This clonotype showed up just a few times. Given a much more abundant clone one base away, this may be a read error. The V and J genes are TRBV7-2 and TRBJ2-7; D is possibly TRBD1 (5 bases). Germline CDR1 is SGHTA and CDR2 is FQGNSA. V lost 5 bases, J lost 6 bases, and 20 bases lay in between. This CDR3 is built from 15 residues. The CDR3 nucleotides are TGTGCCAGCAGCCCGGACACCCGCCCAACCTGCGAGCAGTACTTC. This encodes CASSPDTRPTCEQYF.

This clonotype was counted ten times or more. The rearrangement links TRBV2 to TRBJ1-1; TRBD1 matches at 7 bases. Germline CDR1 reads SNHLY; CDR2 reads FYNNEI. The ends lost 7 bases at V and 1 base at J; junction bases unmatched: 6. This CDR3 has 14 amino acids. This chain's CDR3 is CASTGRGGNTEAFF. Here the CDR3 DNA reads TGTGCCAGCACGGGCAGGGGGGGGAACACTGAAGCTTTCTTT.

This chain uses TRBV29-1 with TRBJ2-2, with D possibly TRBD2 on 5 matching bases. Germline V lookup: CDR1 SQVTM, CDR2 ANQGSEA. The germline V and J ends were trimmed by 4 bases and 7 bases, with 7 bases remaining between them. The CDR3 loop spans 11 amino acids. CDR3 loop: CSVVEDGELFF. The DNA for the CDR3 is TGCAGCGTTGTGGAGGACGGGGAGCTGTTTTTT.

This rearrangement joins TRBV27 to TRBJ2-7; 10 nucleotides match TRBD2. V shed 5 bases, J shed 2 bases, and the junction held 18 bases outside the gene matches. The CDR3 covers 19 residues. Germline CDR1 is MNHEY and CDR2 is SMNVEV (reference sequence). The CDR3 DNA follows: TGTGCCAGCAGTCCCAAATTACTAGCGGGAAATGGGCCGGCCTACGAGCAGTACTTC. The encoded protein is CASSPKLLAGNGPAYEQYF.

This clonotype appeared once. A much larger clone sits a single nucleotide away, making a read error possible. The chain combines TRBV2 with TRBJ1-5, with D perhaps matching TRBD1 (5 bases). Trimming removed 8 bases at V and 9 bases at J, with 17 bases between. CDR1 and CDR2 (germline): SNHLY, FYNNEI. CDR3 length equals 13 residues. The CDR3 sequence: CASAGRKDLPQHF. DNA for the CDR3: TGTGCCAGCGCAGGGAGGAAGGATCTGCCCCAGCATTTT.

Comments on this clonotype: A much larger clone differs from this one at a single base, so this may be a read error. The chain is built from TRBV29-1 and TRBJ1-3; 7 bases agree with TRBD1. The junction had 5 bases not matched to a gene; V was cut back by 6 bases and J by 0 bases. There are 14 residues in the CDR3. Germline CDR1 and CDR2: SQVTM and ANQGSEA. The CDR3: CSVPGQSSGNTIYF. CDR3 bases: TGCAGCGTCCCGGGACAGTCCTCTGGAAACACCATATATTTT. Full variable domain (outside the CDR3, taken from reference TRBV29-1 and TRBJ1-3): SAVISQKPSRDICQRGTSLTIQCQVDSQVTMMFWYRQQPGQSLTLIATANQGSEATYESGFVIDKFPISRPNLTFSTLTVSNMSPEDSSIYLCSVPGQSSGNTIYFGEGSWLTVV.

This clonotype has a handful of counts. One base away lies a much larger clone, so this may be a sequencing read error. DNA of the CDR3: TGTGCCAGCAGTCTTGGTCCAAGACAAGGGACCCAGTACTTC. Amino acids: CASSLGPRQGTQYF. The chain joins TRBV28 to TRBJ2-5, with no clear D. CDR1 and CDR2 from the germline V gene are MDHEN and SYDVKM. The CDR3 covers 14 residues.

Note on this clonotype: A read error may be the cause here, since a much bigger clone is one base away. CDR3 DNA: TGTGCCAGCAGCTCAAGAAACCAGGTTACCTTTTTT. Its translation is CASSSRNQVTFF. The V gene is TRBV7-9, the J gene TRBJ1-4; D gene uncertain. V dropped 4 bases and J dropped 17 bases, with 17 bases sitting between them. This CDR3 is built from 12 residues. Germline CDR1 reads SEHNR; CDR2 reads FQNEAQ (reference sequence).

The CDR3 loop reads CTFLKGETQYF. DNA of the CDR3: TGCACCTTTCTCAAGGGGGAGACCCAGTACTTC. The chain combines TRBV20-1 with TRBJ2-5, with D maybe TRBD1 (5 bases). Germline loops: CDR1 DFQATT, CDR2 SNEGSKA (reference sequence). The CDR3 has 11 amino acids.

This clonotype came up many times. V usage is TRBV6-4 and J usage is TRBJ1-1, with D possibly TRBD1 on 5 matching bases. V lost 4 bases and J 1 base, leaving 7 bases between the germline ends. The germline CDR1 and CDR2 sequences are MRHNA and SNTAGT. The CDR3 loop spans 13 amino acids. The CDR3 DNA is TGTGCCAGCAGTGTTGACAGGAACACTGAAGCTTTCTTT. The encoded protein is CASSVDRNTEAFF.

This rearrangement joins TRBV11-2 to TRBJ2-1, with TRBD1 identical over 9 bases. V dropped 5 bases and J dropped 7; count of bases not matched to a gene: 9. CDR3 length equals 15 residues. CDR1 SGHAT and CDR2 FQNNGV come from the germline V gene. CDR3 sequence reads: CASSPGWDRENEQFF. Written as DNA, the CDR3 is TGTGCCAGCAGCCCTGGGTGGGACAGGGAGAATGAGCAGTTCTTC. The entire variable domain, with the rest obtained from reference TRBV11-2 and TRBJ2-1, is as follows: EAGVAQSPRYKIIEKRQSVAFWCNPISGHATLYWYQQILGQGPKLLIQFQNNGVVDDSQLPKDRFSAERLKGVDSTLKIQPAKLEDSAVYLCASSPGWDRENEQFFGPGTRLTVL.

This clonotype showed up many times. The gene calls are TRBV20-1 and TRBJ2-3; TRBD1 might be the D (6 bases). With 6 bases removed from V and 1 base from J, the gap between germline ends came to 20 bases. Germline CDR1 and CDR2: DFQATT and SNEGSKA (reference sequence). The CDR3 length is 16 residues. The CDR3 nucleotides are TGCAGTGCCCCCAAAGAGGAACAGGGCGGCACAGATACGCAGTATTTT. This translates into CSAPKEEQGGTDTQYF.

The chain uses TRBV5-1 and TRBJ1-2; 10 bases align to TRBD1. There are 15 residues in the CDR3. V gave up 3 bases and J gave up 4 bases; unmatched junction bases: 6. Looked up from germline, CDR1 is SGHRS and CDR2 is YFSETQ. DNA for the CDR3: TGCGCCAGCAGCTGGGCCGGGACAGGGGCCTATGGCTACACCTTC. This gives the protein CASSWAGTGAYGYTF.